The 3 T cell receptor beta chains given below trace back to one sample, sequenced in a study of T-cell memory formation after mild COVID-19. TCRdb processed the 5' RACE reads anew with MiXCR; each CDR3 protein has one entry. This sample has around 90,000 distinct CDR3 sequences, with approximately 15% found just once. Sequenced: PBMCs or a T cell subset sorted from them (not recorded which). These receptors were obtained from a man younger than 35 who had mild COVID-19 (a few samples of this study predate the infection). Cell type and time point are not known.

V and J are TRBV20-1 and TRBJ2-4; D not certain. The V end was cut by 3 bases, the J end by 0 bases, with 12 bases between. Germline V gene sequence: CDR1 DFQATT, CDR2 SNEGSKA (reference sequence). The CDR3 is 15 amino acids. The CDR3 coding sequence is TGCAGTGCTAGTTGGAGCGAACTAGCCAAAAACATTCAGTACTTC. As protein: CSASWSELAKNIQYF.

This clonotype was seen only a few times. The chain combines TRBV4-1 with TRBJ2-7, with D hard to call. V gave up 0 bases and J gave up 3 bases, with 6 bases separating them. Germline V CDR1 and CDR2: MGHRA, YSYEKL. The CDR3 contains 13 residues. CDR3 region: CASSQDMGYEQYV. Written as DNA, the CDR3 is TGCGCCAGCAGCCAAGACATGGGCTACGAGCAGTACGTC.

There are a few counts of this clonotype. This chain links TRBV4-1 with TRBJ2-3; TRBD2 is a possible D gene (5 bases). Germline loops: CDR1 MGHRA, CDR2 YSYEKL. The CDR3 spans 13 residues. Deletions cut 1 base from V and 10 bases from J, with 12 bases between. The CDR3 spells CASSQVTDSPQYF. CDR3 DNA sequence: TGCGCCAGCAGCCAAGTGACGGACTCACCGCAGTATTTT.